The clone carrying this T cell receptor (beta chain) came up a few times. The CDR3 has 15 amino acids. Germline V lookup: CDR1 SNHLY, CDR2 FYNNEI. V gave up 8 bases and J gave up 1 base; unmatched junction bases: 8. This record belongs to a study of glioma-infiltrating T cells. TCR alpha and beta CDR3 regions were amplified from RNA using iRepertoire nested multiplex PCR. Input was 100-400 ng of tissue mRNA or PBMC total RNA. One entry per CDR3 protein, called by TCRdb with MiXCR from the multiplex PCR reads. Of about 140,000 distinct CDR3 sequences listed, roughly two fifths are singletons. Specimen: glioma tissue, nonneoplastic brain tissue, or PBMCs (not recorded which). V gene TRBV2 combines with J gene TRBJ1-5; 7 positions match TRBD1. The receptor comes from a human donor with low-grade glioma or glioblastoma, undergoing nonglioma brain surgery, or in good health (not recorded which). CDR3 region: CASARGDLSNQPQHF. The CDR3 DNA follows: TGTGCCAGCGCCAGGGGGGACCTAAGCAATCAGCCCCAGCATTTT.